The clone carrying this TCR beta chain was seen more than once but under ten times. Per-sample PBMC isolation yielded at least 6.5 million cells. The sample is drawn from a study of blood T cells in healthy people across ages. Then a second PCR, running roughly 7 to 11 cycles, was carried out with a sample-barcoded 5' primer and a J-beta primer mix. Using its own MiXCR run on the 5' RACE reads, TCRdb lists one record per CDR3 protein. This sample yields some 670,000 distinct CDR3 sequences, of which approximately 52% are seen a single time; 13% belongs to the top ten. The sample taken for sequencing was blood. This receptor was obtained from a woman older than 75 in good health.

The DNA of the CDR3 is TGCAGTGCTAGAGGCCAAGGGGGAGCAGTAAAGTACTTC. Protein: CSARGQGGAVKYF. This chain uses TRBV20-1 with TRBJ2-5; D perhaps matches TRBD1 (6 bases). From germline, CDR1 is DFQATT and CDR2 SNEGSKA (reference sequence). Trimming removed 1 base at V and 12 bases at J, with 18 bases between. CDR3 length equals 13 residues.